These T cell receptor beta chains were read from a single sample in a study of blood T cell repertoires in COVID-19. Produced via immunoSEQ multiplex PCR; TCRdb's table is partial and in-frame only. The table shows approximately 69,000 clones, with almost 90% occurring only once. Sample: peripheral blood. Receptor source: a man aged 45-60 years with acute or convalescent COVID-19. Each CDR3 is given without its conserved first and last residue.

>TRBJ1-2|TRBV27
ASSKGQGVFSYGYT
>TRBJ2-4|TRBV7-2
ASSSAGNIQY
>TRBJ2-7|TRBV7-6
ASSLARASGSFSYEQY
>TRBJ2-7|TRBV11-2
ASSSLRGLISDEQY
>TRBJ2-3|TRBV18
ASSPLALDTQY
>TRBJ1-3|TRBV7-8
ASSLTTGLSAGNTIY
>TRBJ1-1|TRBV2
ASRTDRGEAF
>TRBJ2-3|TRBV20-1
SASPAGGSDTQY
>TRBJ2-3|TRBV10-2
ASKETGVSTDTQY
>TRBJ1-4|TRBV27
ASSFEFRPRRSEKLF
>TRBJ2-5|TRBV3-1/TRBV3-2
ASSHNSGETQY
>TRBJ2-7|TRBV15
ATSRDRDEQY
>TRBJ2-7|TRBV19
ASSLRGTSGSYEQY
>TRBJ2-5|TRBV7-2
ASSSRQASQETQY
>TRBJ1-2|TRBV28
ASSSIDSFNYGYT
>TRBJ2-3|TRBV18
ASSPGLAADTDTQY
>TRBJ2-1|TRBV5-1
ASSLTTLENNEQF
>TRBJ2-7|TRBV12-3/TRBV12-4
ASRRGVYEQY
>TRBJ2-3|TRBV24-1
ATSDQGQGADTQY
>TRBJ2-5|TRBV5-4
ASSASGTETQY
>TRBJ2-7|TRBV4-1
ASSQATFSYEQY
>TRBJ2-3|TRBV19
ASRETGTSLDTQY
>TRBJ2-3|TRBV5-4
ASSLARTRDTQY
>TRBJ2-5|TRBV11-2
ASSFFQEQETQY
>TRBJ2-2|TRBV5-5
GSTGDTGELF
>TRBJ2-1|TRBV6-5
ASSSGTSDKF
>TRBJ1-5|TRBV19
ASTSLGGPQH
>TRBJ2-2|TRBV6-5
ATTRTGVGTGELF
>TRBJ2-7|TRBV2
ASTRQVGTYEQY
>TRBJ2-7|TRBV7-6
ASSSVSGTSSEQY
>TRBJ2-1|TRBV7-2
ASSPEGGSSYNEQF
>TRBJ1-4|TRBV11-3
ASSVTSPGGRKLF
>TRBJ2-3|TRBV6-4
ASSDTGAGTDTQY
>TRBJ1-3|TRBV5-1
ASSLGGPDSGNTIY
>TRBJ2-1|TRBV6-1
ASSEFGDTRYNEQF
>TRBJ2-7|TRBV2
ASSVTVYEQY
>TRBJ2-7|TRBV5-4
ASSLLVGDEQY
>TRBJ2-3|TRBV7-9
ASSSVTIAGSGTDTQY
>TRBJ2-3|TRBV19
ASSIGGTDTQY
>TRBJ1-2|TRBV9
ASSEGTGGLYGYT
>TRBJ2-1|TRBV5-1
ASSYLAGVWNEQF
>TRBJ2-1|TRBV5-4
ASSQGPTHNEQF
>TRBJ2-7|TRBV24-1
ATSDTGQGFEQY
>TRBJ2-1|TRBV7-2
ASSLAGTSGGYNEQF
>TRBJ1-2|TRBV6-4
ASSVLSGARDYT
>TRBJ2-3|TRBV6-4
ASSEIAGSTDTQY
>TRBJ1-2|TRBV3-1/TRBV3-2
ASSPAALVNYGYT
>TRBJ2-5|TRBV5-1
ASSLDGPQY
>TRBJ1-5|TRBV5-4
ASSYGTGGSQPQH
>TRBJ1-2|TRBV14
ASSQSRGSGYT
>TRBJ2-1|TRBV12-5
ASGLVLSGRPPHEQF
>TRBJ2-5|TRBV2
ASRGRTSGSSLETQY
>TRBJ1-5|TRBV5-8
ASRPRTGIYQPQH
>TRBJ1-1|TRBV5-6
ASSFLDRGAEAF
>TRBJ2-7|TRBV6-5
ASSPSGWSSYEQY